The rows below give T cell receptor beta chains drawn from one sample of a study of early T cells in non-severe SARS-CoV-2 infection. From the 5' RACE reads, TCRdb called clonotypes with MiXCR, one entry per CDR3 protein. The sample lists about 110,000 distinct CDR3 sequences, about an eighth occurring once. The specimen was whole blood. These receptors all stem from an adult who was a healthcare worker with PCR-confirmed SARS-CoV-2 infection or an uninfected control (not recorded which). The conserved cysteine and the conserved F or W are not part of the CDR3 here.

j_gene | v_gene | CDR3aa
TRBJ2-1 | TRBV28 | AILSSGGAANEQF
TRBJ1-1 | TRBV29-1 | SVGTEYTEAF
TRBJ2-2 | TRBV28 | ASTLPRTANTGELF
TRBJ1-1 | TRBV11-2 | ASKGHMNTEAF
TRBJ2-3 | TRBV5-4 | ASSLALDTQY
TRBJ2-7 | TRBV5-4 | ASSLPSGSGEQY
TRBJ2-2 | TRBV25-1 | ASSEYRFTELTNTGELF
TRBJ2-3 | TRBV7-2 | ASSFEGFGSLY
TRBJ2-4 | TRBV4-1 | ASSKKKGGIVENIQY
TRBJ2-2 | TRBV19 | ASTLSGVGTGELF
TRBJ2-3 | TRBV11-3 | ASSFVTSGGHTDTQY
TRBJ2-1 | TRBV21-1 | ASSKRGPAGVVDEQF
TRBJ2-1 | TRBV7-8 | ASSLRVRVGGKSSYNEQF
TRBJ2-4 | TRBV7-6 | ASSLAQNHKKAKNIQY
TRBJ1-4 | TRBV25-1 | ASSEWGQGREKLF
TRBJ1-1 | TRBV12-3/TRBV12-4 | ASSPGRSNTEAF
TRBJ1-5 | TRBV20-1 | SASQGELGNQPQH
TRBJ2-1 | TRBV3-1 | ASSRTGGNEHF
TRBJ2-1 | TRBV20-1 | SARDSRGSAYNEQF
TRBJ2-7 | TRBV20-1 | SASWAGAYEQY
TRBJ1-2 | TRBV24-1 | ATSGKTDGNYGYT
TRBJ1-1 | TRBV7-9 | ASSQDSGTEAF